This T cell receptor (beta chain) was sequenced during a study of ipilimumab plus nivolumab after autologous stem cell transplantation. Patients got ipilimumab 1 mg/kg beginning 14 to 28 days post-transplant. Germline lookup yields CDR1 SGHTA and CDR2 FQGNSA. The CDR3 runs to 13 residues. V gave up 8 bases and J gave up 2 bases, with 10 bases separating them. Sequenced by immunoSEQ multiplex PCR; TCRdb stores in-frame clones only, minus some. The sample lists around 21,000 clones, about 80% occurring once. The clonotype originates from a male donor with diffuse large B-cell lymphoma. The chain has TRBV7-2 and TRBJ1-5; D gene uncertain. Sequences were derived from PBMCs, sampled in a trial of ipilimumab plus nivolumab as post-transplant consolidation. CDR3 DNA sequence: TGTGCCAGCCAGGCTAATGGCAATCAGCCCCAGCATTTT. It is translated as CASQANGNQPQHF.